This T cell receptor beta chain originates from a study of monozygotic twins with inflammatory bowel disease. General study results and limits: Healthy co-twins exceeded IBD patients in TCRbeta diversity as measured by inverse Simpson.

Template-switch reactions added UMIs with a 6-nucleotide sample barcode. The authors ran two nested PCRs of about 15 and 9 cycles on TCRalpha and TCRbeta cDNA. TCRdb reprocessed the 5' RACE reads and keeps a single row for each CDR3 protein, giving no DNA. Recorded for this sample: roughly 330,000 distinct CDR3 sequences. CDR1 and CDR2 from the germline V gene are LNHDA and SQIVND (reference sequence). The CDR3 runs to 12 residues. A remark on this clonotype: The antigen is unknown.

This receptor was obtained from a human donor with ulcerative colitis or Crohn's disease, or a healthy co-twin of an affected twin (not recorded which). Sequencing was carried out using blood. The chain recombines TRBV19 with TRBJ1-1. CDR3 protein: CASSILAGEAFF. Complete variable domain (other parts from reference TRBV19 and TRBJ1-1): DGGITQSPKYLFRKEGQNVTLSCEQNLNHDAMYWYRQDPGQGLRLIYYSQIVNDFQKGDIAEGYSVSREKKESFPLTVTSAQKNPTAFYLCASSILAGEAFFGQGTRLTVV.